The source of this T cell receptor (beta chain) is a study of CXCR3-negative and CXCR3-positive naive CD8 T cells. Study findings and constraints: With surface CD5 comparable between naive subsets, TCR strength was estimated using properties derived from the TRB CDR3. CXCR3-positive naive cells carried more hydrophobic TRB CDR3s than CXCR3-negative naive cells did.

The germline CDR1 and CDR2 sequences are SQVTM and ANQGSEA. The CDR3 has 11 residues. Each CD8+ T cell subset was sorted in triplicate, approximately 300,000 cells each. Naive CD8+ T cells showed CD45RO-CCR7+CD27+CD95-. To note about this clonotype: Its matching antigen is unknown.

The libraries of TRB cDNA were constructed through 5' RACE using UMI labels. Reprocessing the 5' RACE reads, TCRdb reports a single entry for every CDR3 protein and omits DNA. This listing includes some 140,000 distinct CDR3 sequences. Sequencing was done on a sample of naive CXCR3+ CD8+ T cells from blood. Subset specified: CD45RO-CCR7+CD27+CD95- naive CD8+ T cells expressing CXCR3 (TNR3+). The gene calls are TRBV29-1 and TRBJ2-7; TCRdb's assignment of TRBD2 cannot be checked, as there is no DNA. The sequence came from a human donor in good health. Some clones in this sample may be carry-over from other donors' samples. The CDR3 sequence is CSAGGGDEQYF.